What follows is one T cell receptor beta chain and its context. Using its own MiXCR run on the RT-PCR reads, TCRdb lists one record per CDR3 protein. The table has about 700,000 distinct CDR3 sequences, approximately 15% seen once. Germline V gene lookup returns CDR1 DFQATT and CDR2 SNEGSKA (reference sequence). V shed 3 bases, J shed 3 bases, and the junction held 7 bases outside the gene matches. CDR3 length: 14 amino acids. The receptor was isolated from a female donor in good health, serving as a healthy control. The specimen sequenced was memory CD4+ T cells from blood. This chain joins TRBV20-1 and TRBJ2-7, with 8 nucleotides matching TRBD1. The CDR3 DNA reads as TGCAGTGCTAGCGTCCCGGGACAGGACTACGAGCAGTACTTC. Translation gives CSASVPGQDYEQYF.